This T cell receptor (beta chain) was observed in a study of breast tumors, draining lymph nodes, adjacent tissues. Whole-study results and caveats: Tumor T cell lymph node origin was a supported hypothesis, not proven. The data were judged consistent with most tumor T cells coming from lymph node and expanding in tumor.

Samples came from axillary lymph nodes draining the breast cancer. In TCRdb, the multiplex PCR reads were re-called with MiXCR into one record per CDR3 protein. This sample has over 150,000 distinct CDR3 sequences, with around a third found just once. This clonotype has at least ten counts. Its antigen remains unidentified. V shed 0 bases and J shed 7 bases, with 15 bases lying between them. The V gene's germline CDR1 is DFQATT and CDR2 SNEGSKA (reference sequence). CDR3 length equals 14 residues. The specimen was axillary lymph node tissue. The rearrangement uses TRBV20-1 and TRBJ1-2; TRBD1 is a possible D gene (6 bases). The receptor comes from a female donor with breast cancer. Some clones in this sample may be carry-over from other donors' samples. Here the CDR3 DNA reads TGCAGTGCTAGAGATTGGGGACATACTCTTGGCTACACCTTC. This sequence encodes CSARDWGHTLGYTF.